The 23 T cell receptor beta chains in this list originate from one sample, sequenced in a study of blood T cells in healthy people across ages. Combining a sample-barcoded 5' primer with a J-beta primer mix, a second PCR ran for about 6 to 11 cycles. MiXCR was run by TCRdb on the 5' RACE reads, yielding one entry per CDR3 protein. The sample holds about 1 million distinct CDR3 sequences; around 43% are singletons and the top ten take about 19%. Sequencing used blood. Receptors were obtained from a woman aged 55-69 years in good health.

The table lists this clonotype with a few counts. The rearrangement links TRBV28 to TRBJ2-1; 10 nucleotides line up with TRBD1. This CDR3 is 15 amino acids long. Trimming took 7 bases from V and 6 from J; bases not matched to a gene: 9. Per germline, CDR1 MDHEN and CDR2 SYDVKM. CDR3 amino acids: CASNRPGTGVNEQFF. DNA for the CDR3: TGTGCCAGCAACCGCCCAGGGACAGGGGTCAATGAGCAGTTCTTC.

In the case of this clonotype: Possible read error: a much larger clone is one base away. The chain employs TRBV6-1 and TRBJ1-1; D possibly corresponds to TRBD1 (6 bases). Germline V CDR1 and CDR2: MNHNS, SASEGT. CDR3 length: 14 residues. Trimming removed 0 bases at V and 3 bases at J, with 8 bases between. The CDR3 sequence is CASSEARTDTEAFF. For the CDR3, the DNA is TGTGCCAGCAGTGAAGCCCGGACAGACACTGAAGCTTTCTTT.

CDR3 sequence (DNA): TGTGCCACCAGCAGAGAGCACAGGGGTTACAATGAGCAGTTCTTC. It encodes CATSREHRGYNEQFF. The chain combines TRBV15 with TRBJ2-1; 7 bases match TRBD1. The germline V gene encodes CDR1 LNHNV and CDR2 YYDKDF (reference sequence). This CDR3 is built from 15 residues. After removal of 0 bases from V and 4 bases from J, the junction contained 3 bases not matched to a gene.

The J gene is TRBJ1-2, the V gene TRBV5-4, with unresolved D. Germline assignment: CDR1 SGHNT and CDR2 YYREEE (reference sequence). The V end lost 2 bases, the J end lost 8 bases, and 19 bases lay between the germline ends. This CDR3 has 15 residues. The CDR3 DNA reads TGTGCCAGCAGCTTATGGGTAGATCCTAATGGAGGCTACACCTTC. It is translated as CASSLWVDPNGGYTF.

This chain links TRBV10-3 with TRBJ1-5; D remains unclear. CDR1 is ENHRY, CDR2 SYGVKD, per germline. The V and J ends lost 4 bases and 3 bases respectively, with 10 bases between them. This CDR3 region has 14 residues. CDR3 nucleotides: TGTGCCATCAGTGCAACGGTCTACAATCAGCCCCAGCATTTT. Residues: CAISATVYNQPQHF.

The V and J genes are TRBV6-5 and TRBJ2-7, with D perhaps TRBD1 (6 bases). Germline-derived CDR1 and CDR2 are MNHEY and SVGAGI. V was pared by 6 bases and J by 6 bases, with 15 bases between. This CDR3 contains 13 residues. The CDR3 region has the DNA TGTGCCAGCAGCCAAATCAGGGGCGGCGAGCAGTACTTC. It specifies CASSQIRGGEQYF.

V gene TRBV4-1 combines with J gene TRBJ1-1; tentatively, D is TRBD1 (5 bases). The CDR3 spans 14 residues. CDR1 is MGHRA and CDR2 is YSYEKL in the germline V gene. The ends were cut back, 0 bases at V and 6 bases at J, with 11 bases in the middle. CDR3 region: CASSQERGVAEAFF. The CDR3, as DNA: TGCGCCAGCAGCCAAGAACGGGGGGTGGCTGAAGCTTTCTTT.

This clonotype was counted only a few times. This chain links TRBV6-1 with TRBJ2-5, with D possibly TRBD1 on 5 matching bases. V lost 6 bases and J 1 base, leaving 15 bases between the germline ends. CDR1 and CDR2 (germline): MNHNS, SASEGT. The CDR3 contains 15 residues. The CDR3 here is CASRPGWGRQETQYF. DNA for the CDR3: TGTGCCAGCAGGCCAGGGTGGGGTCGCCAAGAGACCCAGTACTTC.

The V gene is TRBV27, the J gene TRBJ2-1, with TRBD2 matching 12 bases. CDR3 length: 18 residues. With 6 bases clipped from V and 0 bases from J, the junction kept 9 bases outside the gene matches. Germline V CDR1 and CDR2: MNHEY, SMNVEV (reference sequence). The CDR3 DNA reads as TGTGCCAGCAGCCGAGGACTAGCGGGATCCAGCTCCTACAATGAGCAGTTCTTC. It is translated as CASSRGLAGSSSYNEQFF.

The CDR3 DNA reads as TGTGCCAGCTCACCACAGGGCCGACGAAAAGAGACCCAGTACTTC. As protein: CASSPQGRRKETQYF. The chain is built from TRBV18 and TRBJ2-5; no reliable D call. V lost 1 base and J lost 3, with 12 bases in between. Germline V gives CDR1 KGHSH, CDR2 LQKENI. This CDR3 has 15 residues. Using reference TRBV18 and TRBJ2-5 for the parts outside the CDR3, the full variable domain is NAGVMQNPRHLVRRRGQEARLRCSPMKGHSHVYWYRQLPEEGLKFMVYLQKENIIDESGMPKERFSAEFPKEGPSILRIQQVVRGDSAAYFCASSPQGRRKETQYFGPGTRLLVL.

The rearrangement uses TRBV20-1 and TRBJ1-3; the D gene is possibly TRBD1 (5 bases). In germline, CDR1 is DFQATT, CDR2 SNEGSKA (reference sequence). Trimming took off 3 bases at V and 2 bases at J, with 17 bases between the two ends. The CDR3 is made up of 16 amino acids. The CDR3 protein is CSARGVVAGPGNTIYF. CDR3 in DNA: TGCAGTGCTAGGGGGGTGGTAGCGGGCCCTGGAAACACCATATATTTT.

The rearrangement joins TRBV29-1 to TRBJ2-1, with unresolved D. The J call may not be correct, given that the DNA end is closer to TRBJ2-7. CDR1 and CDR2 from the germline V gene are SQVTM and ANQGSEA. There are 16 residues in the CDR3. CDR3 residues: CSVEFHLASSYNEQYF. The CDR3 coding sequence is TGCAGCGTTGAGTTCCACCTCGCGAGCTCCTACAATGAGCAGTACTTC.

Concerning this clonotype: An end of the junction differs from the germline gene, which may be a read error. This sequence joins TRBV4-1 and TRBJ2-7; 8 nucleotides line up with TRBD1. This CDR3 has 15 amino acids. Germline loops: CDR1 MGHRA, CDR2 YSYEKL. The CDR3 sequence is CASSRAQGVATEPYF. The CDR3 bases are TGCGCCAGCAGCCGGGCACAGGGGGTTGCGACTGAGCCGTACTTC.

V gene TRBV10-3 combines with J gene TRBJ2-1, with TRBD2 matching 13 bases. Trimming took 11 bases from V and 10 from J; bases not matched to a gene: 11. The length of the CDR3 is 14 residues. The germline V gene has CDR1 ENHRY and CDR2 SYGVKD. CDR3 DNA: TGTGCCGCGACTGGACTAGCGGGAGTGGGGGAGCAGTTCTTC. Translation: CAATGLAGVGEQFF.

V is TRBV4-1 and J is TRBJ1-2, with D perhaps matching TRBD1 (6 bases). The V gene's germline CDR1 is MGHRA and CDR2 YSYEKL. V dropped 2 bases and J dropped 9 bases, with 16 bases sitting between them. This CDR3 is 14 amino acids long. The CDR3 coding sequence is TGCGCCAGCAGCCAAAGAACCCAGGGGTCTAGCTACACCTTC. Translated: CASSQRTQGSSYTF.

The genes are TRBV5-1 and TRBJ2-5, with D possibly being TRBD1 or TRBD2 (6 bases each). This CDR3 is 16 amino acids long. The germline V and J ends were trimmed by 4 bases and 5 bases, with 21 bases remaining between them. Germline loops: CDR1 SGHRS, CDR2 YFSETQ. The DNA of the CDR3 is TGCGCCAGCAGCGGGGTCCGAGGACAGCGGGCGGAGACCCAGTACTTC. It is translated as CASSGVRGQRAETQYF.

The chain employs TRBV29-1 and TRBJ2-3, with TRBD2 matching 11 bases. The CDR3 has 17 residues. From germline, CDR1 is SQVTM and CDR2 ANQGSEA. With 6 bases clipped from V and 6 bases from J, the junction kept 17 bases outside the gene matches. The CDR3 loop is CSVPPAGTSGTGDTQYF. CDR3 coding DNA: TGCAGCGTCCCCCCAGCCGGGACTAGCGGAACAGGTGATACGCAGTATTTT.

The table lists this clonotype with a few counts. The chain joins TRBV10-3 to TRBJ2-5; tentative D call: TRBD1 (6 bases). CDR1 is ENHRY, CDR2 SYGVKD, per germline. The CDR3 totals 13 residues. The germline V and J ends were trimmed by 5 bases and 3 bases, with 10 bases remaining between them. CDR3 amino acids: CAISSDSKETQYF. In DNA, the CDR3 is TGTGCCATCAGTTCGGACAGCAAAGAGACCCAGTACTTC.

This chain connects TRBV28 to TRBJ2-7; the match to TRBD2 covers 11 bases. The CDR3 runs to 17 residues. Unmatched junction bases numbered 11, after V lost 5 bases and J lost 2 bases. Germline CDR1 MDHEN, CDR2 SYDVKM. The CDR3 region is CASSPPLAGEGAYEQYF. The CDR3 DNA follows: TGTGCCAGCAGTCCTCCACTAGCGGGAGAGGGGGCCTACGAGCAGTACTTC. The variable domain in full, with the rest retrieved from reference TRBV28 and TRBJ2-7, is DVKVTQSSRYLVKRTGEKVFLECVQDMDHENMFWYRQDPGLGLRLIYFSYDVKMKEKGDIPEGYSVSREKKERFSLILESASTNQTSMYLCASSPPLAGEGAYEQYFGPGTRLTVT.

V and J are TRBV28 and TRBJ2-3; the match to TRBD2 covers 12 bases. The CDR3 sequence is 16 residues long. V shed 7 bases and J 5 bases; nucleotides not matched to a gene: 10. Germline V gives CDR1 MDHEN, CDR2 SYDVKM. As DNA, the CDR3 is TGTGCCAGCACTCTCCGGACTAGCGGGATAAAAGATACGCAGTATTTT. Translation: CASTLRTSGIKDTQYF.

This clonotype was seen a few times. The V and J genes are TRBV11-2 and TRBJ2-5; TRBD1 agrees at 7 bases. Looked up from germline, CDR1 is SGHAT and CDR2 is FQNNGV. The CDR3 covers 15 residues. The V gene end was trimmed by 3 bases and the J gene end by 2 bases; junction bases not matched to a gene: 6. The CDR3 loop reads CASSLMGQLQETQYF. The CDR3 bases are TGTGCCAGCAGCTTGATGGGACAGCTACAAGAGACCCAGTACTTC.

The V gene is TRBV7-8, the J gene TRBJ2-1; TRBD1 or TRBD2 may be the D gene (5 bases each). Germline V CDR1 and CDR2: SGHVS, FQNEAQ. Trimming removed 5 bases at V and 5 bases at J, with 25 bases between. The CDR3 sequence is 18 residues long. Here the CDR3 DNA reads TGTGCCAGCAGCCCCACGGGTAGTGGGGCTCGGGGCCACAATGAGCAGTTCTTC. This encodes CASSPTGSGARGHNEQFF.

J is TRBJ2-5 and V is TRBV15, with 7 bases lining up with TRBD2. Germline loops: CDR1 LNHNV, CDR2 YYDKDF (reference sequence). V lost 3 bases and J lost 2; bases outside the gene matches: 3. The CDR3 has 14 amino acids. The CDR3 sequence is CATSSGLDQETQYF. CDR3 coding DNA: TGTGCCACCAGCAGTGGACTAGATCAAGAGACCCAGTACTTC. The full variable domain, completed using reference TRBV15 and TRBJ2-5, is DAMVIQNPRYQVTQFGKPVTLSCSQTLNHNVMYWYQQKSSQAPKLLFHYYDKDFNNEADTPDNFQSRRPNTSFCFLDIRSPGLGDTAMYLCATSSGLDQETQYFGPGTRLLVL.